This TCR beta chain was sequenced in a study of Ad26.COV2.S vaccination and SARS-CoV-2 variants. Looking at the study overall: Donor had been placed in the Ad26.COV2.S arm of the COV1001 trial.

Indicated treatment: some 20 received Ad26.COV2.S at low or high dose, single or two shots; about 5 received placebo; per-sample allocation not given. Following the first vaccine or placebo injection, samples were taken on day 63. Overall study findings and caveats: Substantial response breadth was reportedly seen for spike-specific CD8+ and CD4+ T cells after vaccination. Recipients of vaccine and of placebo showed similar breadth of their non-spike TCR repertoires. People given the vaccine had a wider spike-specific TCR breadth than placebo recipients did.

This table comes from immunoSEQ multiplex PCR, and its TCRdb copy is limited to in-frame clones, with some not included. Of some 290,000 clones listed, 86% are singletons. Concerning this clone: The target antigen is unknown.

V lost 2 bases to trimming and J lost 3 bases, with 10 bases between them. Germline V CDR1 and CDR2: KGHSH, LQKENI. The CDR3 runs to 15 residues. The V and J genes are TRBV18 and TRBJ1-4; unclear D gene. The specimen was peripheral blood, collected in a trial of Ad26.COV2.S vaccine versus placebo. The origin of this receptor is a person between 18 and 60 years old who received the Ad26.COV2.S COVID-19 vaccine or a placebo. The CDR3 loop reads CASSPSLNPNEKLFF. CDR3 in DNA: TGTGCCAGCTCACCAAGCTTAAATCCTAATGAAAAACTGTTTTTT.